The 26 T cell receptor beta chains below all came from one sample that was sequenced in a study of T cells expressing NK-cell markers. Using the 5' RACE reads, TCRdb records one entry per CDR3 protein without DNA. This table lists 550,000 or so distinct CDR3 sequences. The specimen sequenced was blood T cells: a sorted CD56 or NKG2C T cell subset, CD4+ or CD8+ T cells, or bulk PBMC T cells (not recorded which). The origin of the receptors is a man between 18 and 29 years old in good health.

This chain links TRBV7-6 with TRBJ2-1; with no DNA, the TCRdb D assignment of TRBD2 cannot be verified. The CDR3 spans 16 residues. Per germline, CDR1 SGHVS and CDR2 FNYEAQ. The CDR3 here is CASAPGTGPKVAEQFF. Looking up the rest from reference TRBV7-6 and TRBJ2-1 gives the full variable domain: GAGVSQSPRYKVTKRGQDVALRCDPISGHVSLYWYRQALGQGPEFLTYFNYEAQQDKSGLPNDRFSAERPEGSISTLTIQRTEQRDSAMYRCASAPGTGPKVAEQFFGPGTRLTVL.

V usage is TRBV20-1 and J usage is TRBJ2-1; lacking DNA, the TRBD2 call made by TCRdb goes unchecked. The germline CDR1 and CDR2 sequences are DFQATT and SNEGSKA (reference sequence). There are 15 residues in the CDR3. This CDR3 reads CSADSGSRGYNEQFF.

The chain recombines TRBV7-9 with TRBJ2-1; TCRdb selects TRBD2, and the lack of DNA leaves this call unchecked. The CDR3 loop spans 12 amino acids. From germline, CDR1 is SEHNR and CDR2 FQNEAQ (reference sequence). CDR3 residues: CASSPPLDEQFF.

The chain carries TRBV4-3 and TRBJ2-1; without DNA, the TCRdb call of TRBD1 cannot be checked. Germline CDR1 is LGHNA and CDR2 is YSLEER. The CDR3 has 16 amino acids. CDR3: CASSQDGGGTLNEQFF.

This chain uses TRBV20-1 with TRBJ2-5; TCRdb gives TRBD2 as the D gene, but with no DNA this cannot be confirmed. Germline V gene sequence: CDR1 DFQATT, CDR2 SNEGSKA (reference sequence). The CDR3 spans 13 residues. CDR3 sequence: CSASPRPTKTQYF.

The V and J genes are TRBV5-1 and TRBJ2-7; the TCRdb D gene call, TRBD2, has no DNA to confirm it. Per germline, CDR1 SGHRS and CDR2 YFSETQ. The CDR3 runs to 15 residues. CDR3 in amino acids: CASSLVGGPQYEQYF.

The chain has TRBV9 and TRBJ2-3; TCRdb's D call of TRBD1 is untestable without DNA. This CDR3 region has 17 residues. Germline V lookup: CDR1 SGDLS, CDR2 YYNGEE. CDR3 residues: CASSADPGTGATDTQYF. The full variable domain, with the rest looked up from reference TRBV9 and TRBJ2-3, is DSGVTQTPKHLITATGQRVTLRCSPRSGDLSVYWYQQSLDQGLQFLIQYYNGEERAKGNILERFSAQQFPDLHSELNLSSLELGDSALYFCASSADPGTGATDTQYFGPGTRLTVL.

The chain links TRBV6-2 or TRBV6-3 to TRBJ2-5; TCRdb selects TRBD2, and the lack of DNA leaves this call unchecked. CDR3 length equals 13 residues. CDR1 is MNHEY, CDR2 SVGEGT, per germline. The CDR3 loop is CASSWAGQETQYF.

This chain connects TRBV3-1 to TRBJ2-7; TCRdb lists TRBD2, though no DNA is available to test this call. The germline CDR1 and CDR2 sequences are LGHDT and YNNKEL (reference sequence). The CDR3 spans 17 residues. CDR3 amino acids: CASSPPGTSGKGGEQYF.

CDR3 sequence reads: CASSRDVFSEEYF. The chain couples TRBV4-1 to TRBJ2-3; lacking DNA, the TRBD2 call made by TCRdb goes unchecked. The germline V gene has CDR1 MGHRA and CDR2 YSYEKL. This CDR3 contains 13 residues.

The rearrangement uses TRBV12-3 or TRBV12-4 and TRBJ1-5; TCRdb's D call, TRBD1, is unchecked because there is no DNA. This CDR3 spans 16 amino acids. CDR3 protein: CASSSGTFFSNQPQHF.

J is TRBJ2-1 and V is TRBV6-2 or TRBV6-3; the D call from TCRdb, TRBD2, cannot be confirmed without DNA. CDR3 length: 17 amino acids. Germline V gene lookup returns CDR1 MNHEY and CDR2 SVGEGT. CDR3 amino acids: CASIQRLLATNPHEQFF.

The CDR3 spells CASSPQTGTGIYEQFF. This sequence joins TRBV7-9 and TRBJ2-1; TCRdb reports TRBD1, a call that lacks DNA to check it against. The V gene's germline CDR1 is SEHNR and CDR2 FQNEAQ (reference sequence). The CDR3 totals 16 residues. The full variable domain, in which reference TRBV7-9 and TRBJ2-1 provide the parts outside the CDR3, is DTGVSQNPRHKITKRGQNVTFRCDPISEHNRLYWYRQTLGQGPEFLTYFQNEAQLEKSRLLSDRFSAERPKGSFSTLEIQRTEQGDSAMYLCASSPQTGTGIYEQFFGPGTRLTVL.

V usage is TRBV4-3 and J usage is TRBJ2-1. Germline V gene sequence: CDR1 LGHNA, CDR2 YSLEER. This CDR3 has 15 amino acids. The CDR3 loop is CASSLQRDSYNEQFF.

The gene calls are TRBV4-2 and TRBJ2-6; TCRdb's D call of TRBD1 is untestable without DNA. There are 17 residues in the CDR3. Germline V gives CDR1 LGHNA, CDR2 YNFKEQ. This CDR3 reads CASSLGTTNSGANVLTF.

The chain has TRBV12-3 or TRBV12-4 and TRBJ2-5; absent DNA, TCRdb's TRBD1 call cannot be checked. The CDR3 is 14 amino acids. CDR3 residues: CASSLNQGPETQYF.

The V and J genes are TRBV12-3 or TRBV12-4 and TRBJ1-1. The CDR3 length is 12 residues. CDR3 sequence reads: CASSAYKTTTFF.

The chain uses TRBV6-2 or TRBV6-3 and TRBJ1-3; TCRdb reports TRBD1, a call that lacks DNA to check it against. This CDR3 comprises 15 residues. Germline loops: CDR1 MNHEY, CDR2 SVGEGT. The CDR3 sequence is CASSFGTSGRNTIYF.

J is TRBJ1-2 and V is TRBV5-4; TCRdb proposes TRBD1, but this gene call is untestable without DNA. The CDR3 runs to 15 residues. Germline V gives CDR1 SGHNT, CDR2 YYREEE (reference sequence). The CDR3 loop is CASSFWTARDYGYTF.

The chain couples TRBV5-6 to TRBJ1-2. Germline-derived CDR1 and CDR2 are SGHDT and YYEEEE. This CDR3 contains 14 residues. This CDR3 reads CASSLPGESYGYTF.

The chain uses TRBV7-9 and TRBJ2-2. Germline loops: CDR1 SEHNR, CDR2 FQNEAQ (reference sequence). The CDR3 length is 15 residues. The CDR3 spells CASSLLVGSTGELFF.

The chain uses TRBV12-3 or TRBV12-4 and TRBJ2-1; the D gene TCRdb calls, TRBD1, cannot be checked with no DNA. The CDR3 spans 14 residues. The chain's CDR3 is CASTKDRGIGEQFF.

The chain recombines TRBV20-1 with TRBJ2-5; TCRdb's D call of TRBD2 is untestable without DNA. The CDR3 totals 16 residues. Germline assignment: CDR1 DFQATT and CDR2 SNEGSKA (reference sequence). Here the CDR3 reads CSARELAGGPGETQYF.

The chain links TRBV29-1 to TRBJ2-3; absent DNA, TCRdb's TRBD1 call cannot be checked. Germline V gene data show CDR1 as SQVTM and CDR2 as ANQGSEA. CDR3 length equals 15 residues. The CDR3 here is CSAPGPGGGTDTQYF.

This chain uses TRBV5-1 with TRBJ1-1. The CDR3 is 17 amino acids. Looked up from germline, CDR1 is SGHRS and CDR2 is YFSETQ. The CDR3 is CASSLFAQEGSRTEAFF.

The J gene is TRBJ2-1, the V gene TRBV20-1. CDR3 length equals 14 residues. From germline, CDR1 is DFQATT and CDR2 SNEGSKA (reference sequence). The CDR3 region is CSARHSISYNEQFF.